This entry concerns a single T cell receptor beta chain. Its matching antigen is unknown. Researchers used genomic DNA as the template to profile TCR beta VDJ and CDR3. TCRdb reanalysed the reads using MiXCR and keeps one entry per CDR3 protein. This table holds about 160,000 distinct CDR3 sequences, around half found once. Those patients picked for sequencing had displayed CD8+CD57+ cell expansion on flow cytometry. The sample is drawn from a study of CD8+CD57+ T cells in acquired aplastic anemia. On the study more broadly: The study obtained an average of about 3.1 ug of DNA from sorted CD4+ and CD8+ cells. Study-wide findings and caveats: Shared by patients and controls, twenty-nine CD8+ CDR3s were abundant in patients.

The CDR3 is made up of 11 amino acids. Trimming pared 4 bases from V and 6 bases from J, leaving 6 bases between. This chain connects TRBV12-3 or TRBV12-4 to TRBJ1-1; no clear D gene. Sequenced input: sorted CD4+, CD8+, or CD8+CD57+ T cells (not recorded which) from PBMCs. The sequence derives from a human donor with aplastic anemia. CDR3 protein: CASSYGSEAFF. DNA of the CDR3: TGTGCCAGCAGTTATGGGTCTGAAGCTTTCTTT.